Shown below are 21 T cell receptor beta chains from a single sample sequenced in a study of OX40 agonist ivuxolimab in advanced cancers. The method was immunoSEQ multiplex PCR; TCRdb's version includes in-frame clones alone and lacks a portion of them. The profile shows tens of thousands of clones, 87% of them singletons. Sequencing used CD4+ or CD8+ T cells sorted from blood, obtained in a trial of the OX40 agonist ivuxolimab. The receptors here all came from an adult with an advanced solid tumor such as melanoma, head and neck, liver or kidney cancer.

This clone was observed once. The gene calls are TRBV30 and TRBJ1-1; D possibly corresponds to TRBD1 (6 bases). The CDR3 extends over 13 amino acids. The V end was cut by 4 bases, the J end by 5 bases, with 14 bases between. Germline CDR1 reads GTSNPN; CDR2 reads SVGIG (reference sequence). The chain's CDR3 is CAWKQGVGTEAFF. CDR3 DNA: TGTGCCTGGAAACAGGGCGTGGGTACTGAAGCTTTCTTT.

This chain joins TRBV7-9 and TRBJ1-4, with 9 positions matching TRBD1. Germline V lookup: CDR1 SEHNR, CDR2 FQNEAQ (reference sequence). J gave up 7 bases and V 2 bases, and 5 bases lay outside the gene matches. The length of the CDR3 is 15 residues. This chain's CDR3 is CASSLPGQGFEKLFF. CDR3 DNA: TGTGCCAGCAGCTTACCGGGACAGGGTTTTGAAAAACTGTTTTTT. The entire variable domain, with the rest obtained from reference TRBV7-9 and TRBJ1-4, is as follows: DTGVSQNPRHKITKRGQNVTFRCDPISEHNRLYWYRQTLGQGPEFLTYFQNEAQLEKSRLLSDRFSAERPKGSFSTLEIQRTEQGDSAMYLCASSLPGQGFEKLFFGSGTQLSVL.

The chain uses TRBV10-3 and TRBJ2-7; D is uncertain. CDR1 and CDR2 (germline): ENHRY, SYGVKD. There are 14 residues in the CDR3. V gave up 3 bases and J gave up 4 bases, with 13 bases separating them. In DNA form, the CDR3 reads TGTGCCATCAGTGATATGCGGACCGATTACGAGCAGTACTTC. This translates into CAISDMRTDYEQYF.

This clone has just one count. The gene calls are TRBV19 and TRBJ1-1; D gene uncertain. With 4 bases removed from V and 0 bases from J, the gap between germline ends came to 3 bases. This CDR3 has 12 amino acids. Germline V gene lookup returns CDR1 LNHDA and CDR2 SQIVND (reference sequence). CDR3 coding DNA: TGTGCCAGTAGTACGTTGAACACTGAAGCTTTCTTT. The encoded protein is CASSTLNTEAFF.

The chain recombines TRBV28 with TRBJ1-5; 7 nucleotides line up with TRBD1. This CDR3 contains 17 residues. V gave up 6 bases and J gave up 7 bases; unmatched junction bases: 18. The germline CDR1 and CDR2 sequences are MDHEN and SYDVKM. For the CDR3, the DNA is TGTGCCAGCAGCTCCCAAAGGGGGCGGACAGCACTACAGCCCCAGCATTTT. Translating gives CASSSQRGRTALQPQHF.

The CDR3 nucleotides read TGTGCCAGCAGCCGTTCCCCTAGCGACTACGAGCAGTACTTC. It encodes CASSRSPSDYEQYF. The chain carries TRBV28 and TRBJ2-7; D possibly corresponds to TRBD2 (6 bases). The CDR3 runs 14 residues. Deletions cut 6 bases from V and 3 bases from J, with 15 bases between. Per the germline V gene, CDR1 is MDHEN and CDR2 is SYDVKM.

The chain has TRBV6-1 and TRBJ2-2, with 12 bases that match TRBD1. The CDR3 extends over 15 amino acids. Trimming removed 8 bases from V and 5 bases from J; junction bases left unmatched: 6. Germline V gene data show CDR1 as MNHNS and CDR2 as SASEGT. Here the CDR3 reads CASRRDRGRTGELFF. CDR3 sequence (DNA): TGTGCCAGCCGGAGGGACAGGGGGCGAACCGGGGAGCTGTTTTTT.

This clone was seen only once. V usage is TRBV5-4 and J usage is TRBJ2-2; weak D call: TRBD1 (5 bases). The CDR3 runs to 15 residues. Deletions cut 3 bases from V and 0 bases from J, with 9 bases between. Germline lookup yields CDR1 SGHNT and CDR2 YYREEE (reference sequence). The CDR3 loop is CASSSAGPNTGELFF. The CDR3, as DNA: TGTGCCAGCAGCTCTGCAGGGCCGAACACCGGGGAGCTGTTTTTT. Combining the CDR3 with reference TRBV5-4 and TRBJ2-2 gives the whole variable domain ETGVTQSPTHLIKTRGQQVTLRCSSQSGHNTVSWYQQALGQGPQFIFQYYREEENGRGNFPPRFSGLQFPNYSSELNVNALELDDSALYLCASSSAGPNTGELFFGEGSRLTVL.

CDR3 coding DNA: TGTGCCAGCAGCCTGGTGGACCCTATCACAGATACGCAGTATTTT. Amino acids: CASSLVDPITDTQYF. The chain is built from TRBV11-2 and TRBJ2-3, with D uncertain. V lost 5 bases and J 2 bases, leaving 14 bases between the germline ends. The CDR3 is 15 residues long. CDR1 and CDR2 (germline): SGHAT, FQNNGV.

The chain has TRBV10-1 and TRBJ2-1; 11 nucleotides line up with TRBD2. Germline V CDR1 and CDR2: WNHNN, SYGVQD (reference sequence). The CDR3 has 16 residues. J lost 6 bases, V lost 3 bases, and 7 bases had no gene match. CDR3: CASSEGLAGGTNEQFF. For the CDR3, the DNA is TGCGCCAGCAGTGAAGGGCTAGCGGGAGGAACCAATGAGCAGTTCTTC.

This chain joins TRBV10-3 and TRBJ1-2; D perhaps matches TRBD1 (6 bases). Trimming took off 5 bases at V and 6 bases at J, with 16 bases between the two ends. The germline gives CDR1 ENHRY, CDR2 SYGVKD. This CDR3 spans 14 amino acids. The CDR3: CAISTQGFRNGYTF. In DNA form, the CDR3 reads TGTGCCATCAGTACCCAGGGGTTCAGAAATGGCTACACCTTC.

The CDR3 DNA reads as TGTGCCAGCAGTTCTGTACAGGACTCCTACAATGAGCAGTTCTTC. As protein: CASSSVQDSYNEQFF. The V gene is TRBV27, the J gene TRBJ2-1, with D possibly being TRBD1 (5 bases). CDR1 MNHEY and CDR2 SMNVEV come from the germline V gene (reference sequence). The CDR3 covers 15 residues. V was clipped by 4 bases and J by 0 bases, with 10 bases between them.

A single count supports this clone. The gene calls are TRBV5-6 and TRBJ1-5; D remains unclear. Germline V gene sequence: CDR1 SGHDT, CDR2 YYEEEE. CDR3 length equals 15 residues. V was cut by 2 bases and J by 1 base, with 10 bases left in between. The CDR3 reads CASSFGQGSNQPQHF. The CDR3 DNA follows: TGTGCCAGCAGCTTCGGTCAAGGAAGCAATCAGCCCCAGCATTTT. Using reference TRBV5-6 and TRBJ1-5 for the parts outside the CDR3, the full variable domain is DAGVTQSPTHLIKTRGQQVTLRCSPKSGHDTVSWYQQALGQGPQFIFQYYEEEERQRGNFPDRFSGHQFPNYSSELNVNALLLGDSALYLCASSFGQGSNQPQHFGDGTRLSIL.

This sequence joins TRBV28 and TRBJ1-1; 7 positions match TRBD1. Germline V gene lookup returns CDR1 MDHEN and CDR2 SYDVKM. The CDR3 consists of 12 residues. CDR3 residues: CASIQGWTEAFF. The CDR3 region has the DNA TGTGCATCTATACAGGGGTGGACTGAAGCTTTCTTT. The full variable domain, completed using reference TRBV28 and TRBJ1-1, is DVKVTQSSRYLVKRTGEKVFLECVQDMDHENMFWYRQDPGLGLRLIYFSYDVKMKEKGDIPEGYSVSREKKERFSLILESASTNQTSMYLCASIQGWTEAFFGQGTRLTVV.

This clone is a singleton in its sample. The chain employs TRBV21-1 and TRBJ2-5; the listed D gene, TRBD1, was not tested against the DNA. The last part of the DNA fits TRBJ2-7 better; the J call may be wrong. TRBV21-1 is an annotated pseudogene. CDR3 size: 15 residues. CDR3 protein: CASSREAGQKYEQYF. The CDR3, as DNA: TGTGCCAGCAGCAGGGAGGCGGGACAGAAGTACGAGCAGTACTTC.

The chain's CDR3 is CATSSPGGAGDQSIQYF. In DNA, the CDR3 is TGTGCCACCAGCAGCCCGGGCGGAGCGGGAGACCAAAGCATTCAGTACTTC. The rearrangement links TRBV15 to TRBJ2-4; 8 bases are a match to TRBD2. The CDR3 is made up of 17 amino acids. The J segment lost 9 bases and the V segment lost 3 bases, leaving 16 bases of the junction unmatched. Germline V gene lookup returns CDR1 LNHNV and CDR2 YYDKDF (reference sequence).

This rearrangement joins TRBV7-9 to TRBJ2-1; D gene ambiguous. This CDR3 spans 13 amino acids. Deletions cut 1 base from V and 5 bases from J, with 6 bases between. Germline assignment: CDR1 SEHNR and CDR2 FQNEAQ (reference sequence). The CDR3 DNA reads as TGTGCCAGCAGCTTAGACACCCACAATGAGCAGTTCTTC. Translation gives CASSLDTHNEQFF.

The rearrangement uses TRBV13 and TRBJ2-5, with 9 bases identical to TRBD2. The CDR3 has 17 amino acids. V shed 4 bases, J shed 0 bases, and the junction held 9 bases outside the gene matches. In germline, CDR1 is PRHDT, CDR2 FYEKMQ (reference sequence). CDR3 nucleotides: TGTGCCAGCAGCTCGAGACTAGCGGTTTTCGACCAAGAGACCCAGTACTTC. It specifies CASSSRLAVFDQETQYF.

This clone ranks as medium-sized. Compared with germline, one end of the junction differs, possibly owing to a read error. V gene TRBV5-1 combines with J gene TRBJ2-7; D is possibly TRBD1 or TRBD2 (6 bases each). This CDR3 comprises 14 residues. CDR1 and CDR2 from the germline V gene are SGHRS and YFSETQ. The CDR3 DNA reads as TGCGCCAGCAGCTTCCCAGGGGACTCCAACGAGCAGTACTTC. Translating gives CASSFPGDSNEQYF. Supplemented by reference TRBV5-1 and TRBJ2-7, the full variable domain reads KAGVTQTPRYLIKTRGQQVTLSCSPISGHRSVSWYQQTPGQGLQFLFEYFSETQRNKGNFPGRFSGRQFSNSRSEMNVSTLELGDSALYLCASSFPGDSNEQYFGPGTRLTVT.

The chain is built from TRBV30 and TRBJ1-3; unclear D gene. The germline gives CDR1 GTSNPN, CDR2 SVGIG (reference sequence). CDR3 size: 14 residues. V lost 7 bases, J lost 9 bases, and 22 bases lay in between. In nucleotides, the CDR3 is TGTGCCTCGATGACCAAAAAACTAACAACCACCATATATTTT. This encodes CASMTKKLTTTIYF.

This chain connects TRBV18 to TRBJ2-5, with D maybe TRBD1 (6 bases). Germline loops: CDR1 KGHSH, CDR2 LQKENI. The CDR3 runs 14 residues. The V end was cut by 2 bases, the J end by 2 bases, with 9 bases between. CDR3 amino acids: CASSPRDTQETQYF. Written as DNA, the CDR3 is TGTGCCAGCTCACCAAGGGACACACAAGAGACCCAGTACTTC. Together with reference TRBV18 and TRBJ2-5, the CDR3 gives the full variable domain: NAGVMQNPRHLVRRRGQEARLRCSPMKGHSHVYWYRQLPEEGLKFMVYLQKENIIDESGMPKERFSAEFPKEGPSILRIQQVVRGDSAAYFCASSPRDTQETQYFGPGTRLLVL.